This T cell receptor (beta chain) derives from a study of shared clonotypes between healthy human individuals. Assay: immunoSEQ multiplex PCR; the TCRdb copy retains only in-frame clones and omits some. Here the sample spans about 960,000 clones, around 80% being singletons. The healthy adult donors were HIV-negative and reported no recent acute infections or vaccinations. V lost 0 bases, J lost 12 bases, and 15 bases lay in between. Germline CDR1 SEHNR, CDR2 FQNEAQ (reference sequence). The CDR3 is 15 amino acids. This clonotype was obtained from a man aged 18 to 35 in good health. Input material: memory CD4+ T cells sorted from blood. Stated subset: CD45RA-negative fraction. The V call is TRBV7-9, the J call TRBJ1-6; D might be TRBD1 (5 bases). CDR3 DNA sequence: TGTGCCAGCAGCTTAGCGGGGAGGGGCCGGGAACCCCTCCACTTT. Translated, it gives CASSLAGRGREPLHF.